Below are 27 T cell receptor beta chains sequenced from a single sample in a study of cytomegalovirus exposure and HLA in healthy donors (dated by TCRdb to about 2017). Libraries were constructed by the immunoSEQ multiplex PCR assay. The multiplex PCR relied on a mix of 60 forward primers for TCR Vbeta segments and 13 reverse primers for TCR Jbeta segments. TCRdb took over this immuneACCESS table, retaining in-frame rearrangements with V and J assigned. Such tables are incomplete; in checked studies, under half of the missing clones stem from an unresolved V gene, and the remainder is unexplained. The sample data list about 130,000 clones, and around 80% of these were observed just once. The biggest ten clones account for 0.95% to 1.1% of the sample. The sample was PBMCs. All receptors come from a human donor in good health.

This clone was counted once. The chain joins TRBV14 to TRBJ2-5, with D possibly matching TRBD2 (6 bases). The germline CDR1 and CDR2 sequences are SGHDN and FVKESK. The CDR3 totals 16 residues. Trimming left V 4 bases short and J 5 bases short, with 20 bases between. The CDR3 spells CASSLLAWHPPETQYF. In nucleotides, the CDR3 is TGTGCCAGCAGCCTCCTAGCGTGGCACCCTCCGGAGACCCAGTACTTC.

The J gene is TRBJ2-7, the V gene TRBV6-6; D may be TRBD1 (5 bases). From germline, CDR1 is MNHNY and CDR2 SVGAGI (reference sequence). Trimming removed 2 bases from V and 3 bases from J, with 11 bases in between. The length of the CDR3 is 14 residues. Here the CDR3 DNA reads TGTGCCAGCAGTTACGGGGCACACCTCTACGAGCAGTACTTC. Protein product: CASSYGAHLYEQYF.

This clone was recorded only once. V is TRBV11-2 and J is TRBJ2-7, with 9 positions matching TRBD2. With V trimmed by 4 bases and J by 0 bases, 7 bases remained unmatched. CDR3 length equals 16 residues. Looked up from germline, CDR1 is SGHAT and CDR2 is FQNNGV. This CDR3 reads CASSSRTSVGSYEQYF. The CDR3 bases are TGTGCCAGCAGCTCCCGGACTAGCGTGGGCTCCTACGAGCAGTACTTC.

On this clone: Here the CDR3 omits its conserved ending phenylalanine or tryptophan, so a read error is the likely source. No DNA is shown, since the ends of the CDR3 on it are uncertain; the CDR3 is the one TCRdb lists. The rearrangement links TRBV7-9 to TRBJ1-2; the table's D call of TRBD1 was not tested on the DNA. The germline V gene has CDR1 SEHNR and CDR2 FQNEAQ (reference sequence). The CDR3 is made up of 12 amino acids, end residues included. This chain's CDR3 is CASSLALSRVDV.

The chain uses TRBV2 and TRBJ2-1; tentatively, D is TRBD2 (6 bases). This CDR3 contains 11 residues. V shed 5 bases and J shed 10 bases, with 9 bases lying between them. Looked up from germline, CDR1 is SNHLY and CDR2 is FYNNEI. The CDR3, as DNA: TGTGCCAGCAGTCTGGGGAGGGAGCAGTTCTTC. Translating gives CASSLGREQFF.

This chain uses TRBV14 with TRBJ2-6; D not certain. The CDR3 spans 13 residues. Germline V lookup: CDR1 SGHDN, CDR2 FVKESK. The V end lost 7 bases, the J end lost 2 bases, and 6 bases lay between the germline ends. Written as DNA, the CDR3 is TGTGCCAGCAAGCTGACTGGGGCCAACGTCCTGACTTTC. As protein: CASKLTGANVLTF.

The chain carries TRBV5-5 and TRBJ1-1; D gene unclear. V was trimmed by 0 bases and J by 1 base, leaving 4 bases between them. CDR1 is SGHKS and CDR2 is YYEKEE in the germline V gene (reference sequence). CDR3 length: 13 residues. The DNA for the CDR3 is TGTGCCAGCAGCTTGGGGAGGAACACTGAAGCTTTCTTT. Translation: CASSLGRNTEAFF.

The rearrangement links TRBV6-1 to TRBJ1-4; perhaps TRBD1 as D (6 bases). V was pared by 5 bases and J by 5 bases, with 15 bases between. CDR3 length equals 15 residues. Germline-derived CDR1 and CDR2 are MNHNS and SASEGT. CDR3 protein: CASSQLQGANEKLFF. The CDR3 region has the DNA TGTGCCAGCAGTCAATTACAGGGCGCAAATGAAAAACTGTTTTTT.

This chain connects TRBV21-1 to TRBJ2-7; the table calls TRBD1, which could not be checked here. TRBV21-1 is noted as a pseudogene. This CDR3 has 15 residues. CDR3 nucleotide sequence: TGTGCCAGCAGCAAACTGTCCAGCAGGGGGTACGAGCAGTACTTC. Translation gives CASSKLSSRGYEQYF.

In the case of this clone: One junction end disagrees with the germline gene, perhaps due to a read error. This chain joins TRBV7-9 and TRBJ2-2, with D unresolved. Looked up from germline, CDR1 is SEHNR and CDR2 is FQNEAQ (reference sequence). This CDR3 has 12 amino acids. The CDR3, as DNA: TGTTCCAGCAGCGTATTCACCGGGGAGCTGTTTTTT. This encodes CSSSVFTGELFF.

Comment on this clone: One end of the junction is discordant with germline, which a read error may explain. V and J are TRBV7-6 and TRBJ2-2; 11 bases align to TRBD2. The germline V gene has CDR1 SGHVS and CDR2 FNYEAQ. The CDR3 totals 15 residues. CDR3 sequence (DNA): TGTGTCAGCAGCGCTCTAGCGGGGGGAACCGGGGAGCTGTTTTTT. This translates into CVSSALAGGTGELFF.

The chain employs TRBV10-1 and TRBJ1-1, with TRBD1 matching 7 bases. The CDR3 covers 16 residues. The junction had 5 bases not matched to a gene; V was cut back by 0 bases and J by 1 base. The V gene's germline CDR1 is WNHNN and CDR2 SYGVQD (reference sequence). CDR3 in DNA: TGCGCCAGCAGTGAGTCCAGGGCAGGGGGGAACACTGAAGCTTTCTTT. Its protein is CASSESRAGGNTEAFF.

This sequence joins TRBV25-1 and TRBJ2-5; D is possibly TRBD2 (6 bases). Trimming shortened V by 4 bases and J by 5 bases, and 20 bases separated the two germline ends. The CDR3 consists of 16 residues. Germline V gene lookup returns CDR1 MGHDK and CDR2 SYGVNS. The chain's CDR3 is CASSGWDSQRTETQYF. In nucleotides, the CDR3 is TGTGCCAGCAGTGGCTGGGACTCACAGAGGACGGAGACCCAGTACTTC.

The chain links TRBV5-1 to TRBJ1-2; maybe TRBD1 (6 bases). Trimming pared 0 bases from V and 8 bases from J, leaving 14 bases between. Per germline, CDR1 SGHRS and CDR2 YFSETQ. This CDR3 region has 14 residues. For the CDR3, the DNA is TGCGCCAGCAGCTTGGTAGACCAGGGGAGCGGCTACACCTTC. It encodes CASSLVDQGSGYTF.

The J gene is TRBJ2-7, the V gene TRBV13; TRBD1 agrees at 7 bases. With 5 bases clipped from V and 4 bases from J, the junction kept 14 bases outside the gene matches. Looked up from germline, CDR1 is PRHDT and CDR2 is FYEKMQ (reference sequence). This CDR3 has 16 amino acids. The CDR3 region has the DNA TGTGCCAGCAGCCCCCGCCAAGGGGGCAAAAGATACGAGCAGTACTTC. It is translated as CASSPRQGGKRYEQYF.

The genes are TRBV5-1 and TRBJ1-2; 8 positions match TRBD1. The V and J ends lost 9 bases and 6 bases, in that order; junction bases with no gene match: 7. The germline V gene encodes CDR1 SGHRS and CDR2 YFSETQ. The CDR3 covers 12 residues. CDR3 sequence: CATRTGQDGYTF. The CDR3 DNA reads as TGCGCCACCAGGACAGGGCAAGATGGCTACACCTTC.

This sequence joins TRBV7-2 and TRBJ2-7; possibly TRBD1 for D (5 bases). V shed 1 base and J shed 3 bases, with 10 bases lying between them. CDR3 size: 14 residues. CDR1 and CDR2 from the germline V gene are SGHTA and FQGNSA. Written as DNA, the CDR3 is TGTGCCAGCAGCTTAGAGTCAGGGCGCTACGAGCAGTACTTC. This encodes CASSLESGRYEQYF.

Remarks on this clone: A junction boundary mismatches the germline segment, possibly from a read error. The chain has TRBV11-2 and TRBJ2-1, with TRBD2 matching over 10 bases. The CDR3 is 15 amino acids. Germline values: CDR1 SGHAT, CDR2 FQNNGV. CDR3 nucleotide sequence: TGTGCCGGCAGCTTAGTAGCGGGGGGAGACAATGAGCAGTTCTTC. Residues: CAGSLVAGGDNEQFF.

The chain combines TRBV2 with TRBJ2-7, with D perhaps matching TRBD2 (5 bases). V was clipped by 11 bases and J by 3 bases, with 17 bases between them. CDR3 size: 13 residues. Germline CDR1 is SNHLY and CDR2 is FYNNEI. CDR3 sequence (DNA): TGTGCCCCCAAGACCTACGGGGTCTACGAGCAGTACTTC. Translation: CAPKTYGVYEQYF.

The V and J genes are TRBV18 and TRBJ1-5; 9 nucleotides line up with TRBD1. The V gene end was trimmed by 2 bases and the J gene end by 7 bases; junction bases not matched to a gene: 12. CDR1 KGHSH and CDR2 LQKENI come from the germline V gene. There are 17 residues in the CDR3. CDR3 sequence: CASSPNPGTGIGQPQHF. As DNA, the CDR3 is TGTGCCAGCTCACCAAACCCCGGGACAGGGATTGGCCAGCCCCAGCATTTT.

This chain connects TRBV5-4 to TRBJ2-7; no definite D call. V was clipped by 3 bases and J by 5 bases, with 6 bases between them. Germline assignment: CDR1 SGHNT and CDR2 YYREEE (reference sequence). The CDR3 is made up of 11 amino acids. The DNA of the CDR3 is TGTGCCAGCAGCTCCAAAAACGAGCAGTACTTC. Encoded protein: CASSSKNEQYF.

This clone was found a few times. The chain employs TRBV5-1 and TRBJ1-4; TRBD1 agrees at 7 bases. The ends lost 4 bases at V and 8 bases at J; junction bases unmatched: 5. Germline CDR1 reads SGHRS; CDR2 reads YFSETQ. The CDR3 runs to 13 residues. CDR3 sequence (DNA): TGCGCCAGCAGCCCCCAGGGGGACGAAAAACTGTTTTTT. This gives the protein CASSPQGDEKLFF. Looking up the rest from reference TRBV5-1 and TRBJ1-4 gives the full variable domain: KAGVTQTPRYLIKTRGQQVTLSCSPISGHRSVSWYQQTPGQGLQFLFEYFSETQRNKGNFPGRFSGRQFSNSRSEMNVSTLELGDSALYLCASSPQGDEKLFFGSGTQLSVL.

The chain recombines TRBV2 with TRBJ2-5, with D possibly matching TRBD1 (5 bases). The V end lost 1 base, the J end lost 4 bases, and 10 bases lay between the germline ends. Germline-derived CDR1 and CDR2 are SNHLY and FYNNEI. This CDR3 comprises 14 residues. CDR3 in amino acids: CASSEVGRAETQYF. For the CDR3, the DNA is TGTGCCAGCAGTGAAGTAGGCAGGGCAGAGACCCAGTACTTC. Based on the CDR3 plus reference TRBV2 and TRBJ2-5, the full variable domain is EPEVTQTPSHQVTQMGQEVILRCVPISNHLYFYWYRQILGQKVEFLVSFYNNEISEKSEIFDDQFSVERPDGSNFTLKIRSTKLEDSAMYFCASSEVGRAETQYFGPGTRLLVL.

The chain employs TRBV6-5 and TRBJ2-7; D uncertain. The germline CDR1 and CDR2 sequences are MNHEY and SVGAGI. The CDR3 sequence is 13 residues long. The germline V and J ends were trimmed by 5 bases and 6 bases, with 14 bases remaining between them. In DNA form, the CDR3 reads TGTGCCAGCAGTCCCGGTCCGAATTTCGAGCAGTACTTC. It specifies CASSPGPNFEQYF.

The V call is TRBV20-1, the J call TRBJ1-2, with D hard to call. Trimming left V 3 bases short and J 6 bases short, with 5 bases between. CDR1 DFQATT and CDR2 SNEGSKA come from the germline V gene (reference sequence). There are 10 residues in the CDR3. For the CDR3, the DNA is TGCAGTGCTAGCGGGAATGGCTACACCTTC. Translation: CSASGNGYTF.

V gene TRBV7-2 combines with J gene TRBJ1-2, with TRBD1 as a possible D gene (6 bases). The ends were cut back, 5 bases at V and 7 bases at J, with 11 bases in the middle. Per germline, CDR1 SGHTA and CDR2 FQGNSA. The CDR3 extends over 12 amino acids. The CDR3 is CASSPQGFGYTF. CDR3 DNA sequence: TGTGCCAGCAGCCCGCAGGGGTTTGGCTACACCTTC.

The chain combines TRBV7-9 with TRBJ2-3; D possibly corresponds to TRBD1 (5 bases). Trimming shortened V by 2 bases and J by 2 bases, and 8 bases separated the two germline ends. The V gene's germline CDR1 is SEHNR and CDR2 FQNEAQ (reference sequence). CDR3 length: 14 residues. The CDR3 region is CASSLSGATDTQYF. For the CDR3, the DNA is TGTGCCAGCAGCTTAAGTGGGGCCACAGATACGCAGTATTTT. The full variable domain, rest sourced from reference TRBV7-9 and TRBJ2-3, is DTGVSQNPRHKITKRGQNVTFRCDPISEHNRLYWYRQTLGQGPEFLTYFQNEAQLEKSRLLSDRFSAERPKGSFSTLEIQRTEQGDSAMYLCASSLSGATDTQYFGPGTRLTVL.